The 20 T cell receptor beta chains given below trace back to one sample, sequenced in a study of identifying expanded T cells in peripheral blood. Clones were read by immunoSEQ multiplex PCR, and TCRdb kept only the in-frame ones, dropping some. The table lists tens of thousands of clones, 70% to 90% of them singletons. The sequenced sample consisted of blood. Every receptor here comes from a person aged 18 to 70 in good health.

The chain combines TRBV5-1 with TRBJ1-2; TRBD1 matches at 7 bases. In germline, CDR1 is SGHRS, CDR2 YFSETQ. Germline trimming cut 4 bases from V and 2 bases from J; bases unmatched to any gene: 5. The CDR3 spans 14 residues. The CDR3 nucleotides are TGCGCCAGCAGCCCCGGGACAGACAACTATGGCTACACCTTC. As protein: CASSPGTDNYGYTF.

CDR3 in DNA: TGTGCCAGCAGTTACCTCGGCCGAAACAATGAGCAGTTCTTC. This codes for CASSYLGRNNEQFF. The chain recombines TRBV28 with TRBJ2-1; no clear D. The CDR3 is 14 amino acids. The V end was cut by 4 bases, the J end by 5 bases, with 12 bases between. The germline gives CDR1 MDHEN, CDR2 SYDVKM.

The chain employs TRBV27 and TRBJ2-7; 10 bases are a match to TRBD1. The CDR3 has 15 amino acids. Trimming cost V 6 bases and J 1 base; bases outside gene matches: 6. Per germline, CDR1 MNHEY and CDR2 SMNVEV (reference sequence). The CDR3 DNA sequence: TGTGCCAGCAGCCCCCGGGACAGGGGATCCTACGAGCAGTACTTC. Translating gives CASSPRDRGSYEQYF.

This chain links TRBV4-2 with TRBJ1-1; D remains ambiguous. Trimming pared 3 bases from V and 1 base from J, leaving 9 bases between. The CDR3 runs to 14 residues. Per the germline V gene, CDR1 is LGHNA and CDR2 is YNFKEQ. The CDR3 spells CASSHADSNTEAFF. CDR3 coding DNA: TGTGCCAGCAGCCACGCGGACTCGAACACTGAAGCTTTCTTT.

The CDR3 sequence is CASSIGSGRPFNEQFF. The DNA for the CDR3 is TGTGCCAGTAGTATAGGAAGCGGGAGGCCCTTCAATGAGCAGTTCTTC. The chain joins TRBV19 to TRBJ2-1, with 9 positions matching TRBD2. With 1 base clipped from V and 6 bases from J, the junction kept 7 bases outside the gene matches. This CDR3 comprises 16 residues. Looked up from germline, CDR1 is LNHDA and CDR2 is SQIVND (reference sequence).

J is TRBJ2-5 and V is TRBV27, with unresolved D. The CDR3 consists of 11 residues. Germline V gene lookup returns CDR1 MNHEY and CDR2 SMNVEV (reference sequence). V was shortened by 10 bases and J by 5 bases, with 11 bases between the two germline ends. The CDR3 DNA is TGTGCCATCTCTCTTCGGGAGACCCAGTACTTC. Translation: CAISLRETQYF.

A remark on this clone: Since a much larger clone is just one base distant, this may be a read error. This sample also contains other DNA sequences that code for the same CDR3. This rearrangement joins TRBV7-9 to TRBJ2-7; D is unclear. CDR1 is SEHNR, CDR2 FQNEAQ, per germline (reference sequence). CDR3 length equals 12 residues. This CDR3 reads CASSLYSNEQYF. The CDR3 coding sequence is TGCGCCAGCAGCCTCTATTCGAACGAGCAGTACTTC.

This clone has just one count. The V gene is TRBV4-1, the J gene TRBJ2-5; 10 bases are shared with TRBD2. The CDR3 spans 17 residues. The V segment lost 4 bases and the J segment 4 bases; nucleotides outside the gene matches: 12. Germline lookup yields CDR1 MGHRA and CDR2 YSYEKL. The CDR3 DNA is TGCGCCAGCAGCCTGGAGGGGCTAGCGGGGGCCAGAGAGACCCAGTACTTC. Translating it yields CASSLEGLAGARETQYF.

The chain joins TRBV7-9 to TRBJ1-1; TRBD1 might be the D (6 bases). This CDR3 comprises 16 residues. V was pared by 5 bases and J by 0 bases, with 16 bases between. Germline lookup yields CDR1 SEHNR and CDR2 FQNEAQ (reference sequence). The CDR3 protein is CASSPTYQGLNTEAFF. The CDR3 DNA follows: TGTGCCAGCAGCCCGACGTATCAGGGGCTGAACACTGAAGCTTTCTTT. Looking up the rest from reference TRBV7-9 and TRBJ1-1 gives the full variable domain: DTGVSQNPRHKITKRGQNVTFRCDPISEHNRLYWYRQTLGQGPEFLTYFQNEAQLEKSRLLSDRFSAERPKGSFSTLEIQRTEQGDSAMYLCASSPTYQGLNTEAFFGQGTRLTVV.

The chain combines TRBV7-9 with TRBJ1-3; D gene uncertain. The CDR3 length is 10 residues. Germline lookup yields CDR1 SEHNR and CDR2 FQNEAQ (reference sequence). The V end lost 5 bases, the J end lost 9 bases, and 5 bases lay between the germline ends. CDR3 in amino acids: CASSGSTIYF. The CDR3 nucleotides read TGTGCCAGCAGCGGCTCCACCATATATTTT. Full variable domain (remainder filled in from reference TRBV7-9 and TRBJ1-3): DTGVSQNPRHKITKRGQNVTFRCDPISEHNRLYWYRQTLGQGPEFLTYFQNEAQLEKSRLLSDRFSAERPKGSFSTLEIQRTEQGDSAMYLCASSGSTIYFGEGSWLTVV.

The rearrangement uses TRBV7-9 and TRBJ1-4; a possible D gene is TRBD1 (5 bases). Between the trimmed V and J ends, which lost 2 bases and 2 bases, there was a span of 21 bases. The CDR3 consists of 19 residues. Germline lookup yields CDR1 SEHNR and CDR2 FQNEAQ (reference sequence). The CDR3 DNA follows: TGTGCCAGCAGCTTACCCGCCAGGGATCCAAGCGCGACTAATGAAAAACTGTTTTTT. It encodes CASSLPARDPSATNEKLFF.

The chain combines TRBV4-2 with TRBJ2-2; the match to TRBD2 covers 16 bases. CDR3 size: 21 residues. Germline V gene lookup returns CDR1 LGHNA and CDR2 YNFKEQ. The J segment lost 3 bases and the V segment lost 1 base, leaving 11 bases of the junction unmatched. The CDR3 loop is CASSQVDLGLAGGPDTGELFF. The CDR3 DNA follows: TGTGCCAGCAGCCAAGTGGATTTGGGACTAGCGGGAGGGCCTGACACCGGGGAGCTGTTTTTT.

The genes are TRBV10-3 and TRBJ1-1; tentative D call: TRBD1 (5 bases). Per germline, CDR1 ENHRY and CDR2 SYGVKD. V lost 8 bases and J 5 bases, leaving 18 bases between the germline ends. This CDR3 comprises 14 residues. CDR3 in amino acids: CAIAPAGWDTEAFF. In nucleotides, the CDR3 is TGTGCCATCGCCCCCGCAGGGTGGGATACTGAAGCTTTCTTT.

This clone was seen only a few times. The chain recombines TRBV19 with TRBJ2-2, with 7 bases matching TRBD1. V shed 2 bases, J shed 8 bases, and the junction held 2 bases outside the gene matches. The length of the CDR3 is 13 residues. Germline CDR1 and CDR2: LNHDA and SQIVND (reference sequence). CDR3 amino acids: CASSITDRGELFF. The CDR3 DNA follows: TGTGCCAGTAGTATAACGGACAGGGGGGAGCTGTTTTTT.

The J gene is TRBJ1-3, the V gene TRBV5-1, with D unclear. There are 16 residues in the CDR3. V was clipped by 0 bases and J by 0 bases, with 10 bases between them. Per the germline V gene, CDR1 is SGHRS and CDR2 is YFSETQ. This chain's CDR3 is CASSLGSPFSGNTIYF. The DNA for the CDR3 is TGCGCCAGCAGCTTGGGCAGCCCTTTCTCTGGAAACACCATATATTTT.

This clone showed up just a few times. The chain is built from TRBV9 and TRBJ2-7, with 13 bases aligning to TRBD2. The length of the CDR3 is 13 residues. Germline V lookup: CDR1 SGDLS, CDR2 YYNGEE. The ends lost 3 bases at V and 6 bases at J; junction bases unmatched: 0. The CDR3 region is CASSGTSGSEQYF. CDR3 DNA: TGTGCCAGCAGCGGGACTAGCGGGAGCGAGCAGTACTTC.

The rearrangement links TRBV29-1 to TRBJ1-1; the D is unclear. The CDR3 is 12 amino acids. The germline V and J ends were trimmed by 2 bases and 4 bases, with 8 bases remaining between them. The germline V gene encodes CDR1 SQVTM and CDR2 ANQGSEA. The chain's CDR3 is CSVELSLTEAFF. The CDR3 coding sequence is TGCAGCGTTGAACTCTCTCTCACTGAAGCTTTCTTT.

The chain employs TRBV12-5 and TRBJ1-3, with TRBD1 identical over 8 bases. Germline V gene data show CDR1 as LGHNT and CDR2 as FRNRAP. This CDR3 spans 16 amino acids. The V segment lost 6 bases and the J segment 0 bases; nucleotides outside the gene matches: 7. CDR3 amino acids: CASGSGQVDSGNTIYF. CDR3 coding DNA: TGTGCTAGTGGCTCGGGACAGGTTGACTCTGGAAACACCATATATTTT.

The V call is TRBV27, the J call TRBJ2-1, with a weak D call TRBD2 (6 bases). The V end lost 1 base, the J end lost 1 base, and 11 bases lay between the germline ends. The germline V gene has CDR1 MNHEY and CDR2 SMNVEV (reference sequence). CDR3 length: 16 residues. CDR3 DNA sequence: TGTGCCAGCAGTTTATGGGACTTCAGTTCCTACAATGAGCAGTTCTTC. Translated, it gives CASSLWDFSSYNEQFF.

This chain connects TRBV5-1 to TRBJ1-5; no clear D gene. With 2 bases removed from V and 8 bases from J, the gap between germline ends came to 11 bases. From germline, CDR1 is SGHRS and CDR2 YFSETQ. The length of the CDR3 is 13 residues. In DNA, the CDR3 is TGCGCCAGCAGCTTAGACCAATCAGAGCCCCAGCATTTT. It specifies CASSLDQSEPQHF.